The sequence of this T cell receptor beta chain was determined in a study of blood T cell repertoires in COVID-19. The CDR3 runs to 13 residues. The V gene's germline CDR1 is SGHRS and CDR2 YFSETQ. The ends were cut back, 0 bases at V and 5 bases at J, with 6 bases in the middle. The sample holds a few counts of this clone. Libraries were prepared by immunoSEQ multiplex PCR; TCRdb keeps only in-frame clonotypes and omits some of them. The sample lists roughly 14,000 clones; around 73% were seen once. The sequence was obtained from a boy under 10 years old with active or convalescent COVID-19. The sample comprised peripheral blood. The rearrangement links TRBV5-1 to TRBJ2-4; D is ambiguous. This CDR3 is CASSLDLQNIQYF. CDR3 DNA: TGCGCCAGCAGCTTGGATCTCCAAAACATTCAGTACTTC.